This T cell receptor (beta chain) was sequenced for a study of blood T cell repertoires in COVID-19 (dated by TCRdb to 2019 to 2021). At the level of the whole study: Samples covering the acute and convalescent phases of COVID-19 were provided by collaborators in the United States, Italy and Spain. A de-identified subject ID, COVID-19 status, age in years and sex were almost always included in the sample metadata. Samples came from the ongoing ImmuneRACE study (first 160 participants) plus 1,254 subjects from 6 global collaborators. The material from the prospective study consisted of cDNA or gDNA derived from T cells, B-cell-depleted T cells, or PBMCs. Where available, HLA class I and class II types were obtained from metadata supplied by the sample provider rather than from assay-based typing. The repertoires were made available in a free public database intended to serve as a resource for research on the immune response to SARS-CoV-2. Subjects who had been exposed to COVID-19, were actively infected with it, or had recovered from it provided the deeply sampled blood TCRbeta repertoires that made up the dataset.

The CDR3 holds 16 amino acids from the cysteine to the phenylalanine. Only the CDR3 region is kept as DNA, spanning 48 bases read in frame from base 1. CDR1 and CDR2 (SGHVS, FQNEAQ) derive from the germline V gene. Participants in the prospective study were enrolled through a virtual design, were aged 18 to 89 years, and lived in roughly 26 United States geographic areas. In the prospective study, participants were assigned to cohorts based on the clinical history participants reported in a screening survey and a study questionnaire. Exposed participants were defined as having been in contact with someone with a PCR-confirmed or clinician-diagnosed COVID-19 case within 2 weeks of study entry. In the prospective study, whole blood, serum and a nasopharyngeal or oropharyngeal swab were collected from each participant by mobile phlebotomists. Additional blood draws and questionnaires over an approximately two-month period could optionally be provided by prospective study participants. Prospective study blood samples were shipped either frozen or at room temperature before DNA extraction.

TCRbeta CDR3 regions were amplified from genomic DNA by means of the immunoSEQ Assay, a bias-controlled multiplex PCR. On the authors' methods: Within the assay, amplification of reference gene primers was used to estimate how many nucleated cells each sample contained. Sequence reads were collapsed and filtered to measure the absolute abundance of every unique TCRbeta CDR3 rearrangement. For each sample, productive Simpson clonality was calculated by taking the square root of Simpson's diversity index across productive rearrangements. In its TCRdb copy, this immuneACCESS table keeps in-frame sequences only and misses some clones. Where compared with another copy, unresolved V genes explain less than half of these, and the others have no known cause. V, J and clone size were drawn from that table, and D and trimming were deduced from the DNA. For this sample the table gives 150,000 to 200,000 clones, of which 65% to 85% were detected only once. Of the sample, roughly 5% is held by the ten largest clones.

The table lists this clone with a few counts. The clone's antigen remains unknown. One end of the junction does not line up with germline, which may come from a read error. On the study overall, not on this receptor specifically: The quantity of clinical and demographic metadata differed by source and by participant and was supplied without curation.

Sequencing used PBMCs or T cells enriched from blood (not recorded which). The V and J segments used are TRBV7-8 and TRBJ1-1; TRBD1 fits 9 bases in the junction. The receptor comes from a man between 65 and 79 years old who had been exposed to COVID-19. The DNA reads as follows: TGTGCCAGCAGCGTAGCCCTATTACCGGGACAGGGAGAAGCTTTCTTT. Its coded protein is CASSVALLPGQGEAFF.